This T cell receptor beta chain derives from a study of blood T cells in healthy people across ages. Study-wide findings and caveats: One million T cells yielded diversity estimates that were considered underestimates.

Donors each provided about 9.5 milliliters of peripheral blood. Alongside a J-beta primer mix, a sample-barcoded 5' primer served in a second PCR lasting about 6 to 12 cycles. Each cDNA molecule received a tag from a template-switch adaptor that had 12 random nucleotides. CDR3-containing paired-end reads numbering at least 2.5 million came from each sample. Via MiXCR, TCRdb re-called the 5' RACE reads, giving one row per CDR3 protein. The table shows 700,000 to 850,000 distinct CDR3 sequences, with 53% occurring only once. The CDR3 loop spans 13 amino acids. The germline V gene encodes CDR1 SGHDT and CDR2 YYEEEE. The V gene lost 5 bases and the J gene lost 5 bases, with 12 bases spanning the gap. As to this clonotype: The target antigen is unknown.

The V gene is TRBV5-6, the J gene TRBJ2-3, with D uncertain. This TCR came from a man of 80 years or more in good health. The sample was blood. The CDR3 spells CASSTGMGDTQYF. Written as DNA, the CDR3 is TGTGCCAGCAGTACTGGGATGGGAGATACGCAGTATTTT.